This TCR beta chain is from a study of identical twins. Germline lookup yields CDR1 SGHTA and CDR2 FQGNSA. J was trimmed by 3 bases and V by 8 bases; bases with no gene match: 5. The CDR3 length is 14 residues. Unique molecular identifiers were present on the cDNA, and a universal primer site came from template switching. One entry per CDR3 protein results from TCRdb running MiXCR on the 5' RACE reads. The sample lists some 710,000 distinct CDR3 sequences, over 5% occurring once. At least ten counts were recorded for this clonotype. The receptor was isolated from a man aged 18-30 years in good health. The gene calls are TRBV7-2 and TRBJ2-3; TRBD2 aligns across 10 bases. The sequenced sample was naive T cells sorted from blood. The CDR3 nucleotides read TGTGCCAGCGCTCCGGGACTAGCGACAGATACGCAGTATTTT. It yields the protein CASAPGLATDTQYF.